Following are 18 T cell receptor beta chains from one sample sequenced in a study of neurological immune-mediated disorders. TCRdb re-called the 5' RACE reads through MiXCR, storing one row per CDR3 protein. The table has approximately 27,000 distinct CDR3 sequences, around 25% seen once. What was sequenced was CD4+ T cells from blood. Receptor source: a man aged 45-65 years with HTLV-1-associated myelopathy (HAM/TSP).

This clonotype was picked up many times. J is TRBJ2-1 and V is TRBV5-1, with 10 bases lining up with TRBD2. The V gene's germline CDR1 is SGHRS and CDR2 YFSETQ. The CDR3 is 19 residues long. J gave up 8 bases and V 0 bases, and 17 bases lay outside the gene matches. The CDR3 protein is CASSLGDSGGRWSRDEQFF. The CDR3 DNA follows: TGCGCCAGCAGCTTGGGTGATAGCGGGGGGCGATGGTCTAGAGATGAGCAGTTCTTC.

This clonotype was detected ten times or more. The chain carries TRBV7-9 and TRBJ1-4; D might be TRBD1 (5 bases). V lost 4 bases and J 8 bases, leaving 14 bases between the germline ends. Germline V gives CDR1 SEHNR, CDR2 FQNEAQ (reference sequence). The CDR3 extends over 14 amino acids. The CDR3 DNA reads as TGTGCCAGCAGCTCGGCGGGGGTAGGAGAAAAACTGTTTTTT. Translated: CASSSAGVGEKLFF.

This chain links TRBV10-1 with TRBJ1-2, with D unclear. V was pared by 3 bases and J by 9 bases, with 17 bases between. The germline gives CDR1 WNHNN, CDR2 SYGVQD (reference sequence). The CDR3 is 14 amino acids. The CDR3 DNA sequence: TGCGCCAGCAGTGATGGAACAGCGAGCCGTTGCTACACCTTC. Protein product: CASSDGTASRCYTF.

The V call is TRBV20-1, the J call TRBJ1-5, with D possibly TRBD1 on 6 matching bases. The V gene lost 3 bases and the J gene lost 1 base, with 19 bases spanning the gap. Per germline, CDR1 DFQATT and CDR2 SNEGSKA (reference sequence). The CDR3 runs to 17 residues. CDR3 in DNA: TGCAGTGCTAGTACAGGGAGAGGGGGATTGAGCAATCAGCCCCAGCATTTT. It codes for CSASTGRGGLSNQPQHF.

This clonotype was detected many times. The chain carries TRBV29-1 and TRBJ1-2, with D hard to call. Germline CDR1 reads SQVTM; CDR2 reads ANQGSEA. The CDR3 is 11 amino acids. With 1 base removed from V and 5 bases from J, the gap between germline ends came to 5 bases. Here the CDR3 DNA reads TGCAGCGTTGAAGGCGGATATGGCTACACCTTC. Translated, it gives CSVEGGYGYTF.

This clonotype was found many times. V usage is TRBV5-1 and J usage is TRBJ1-6, with 7 bases identical to TRBD1. V lost 2 bases to trimming and J lost 7 bases; unmatched junction nucleotides: 6. The CDR3 covers 15 residues. Germline CDR1 reads SGHRS; CDR2 reads YFSETQ. CDR3 region: CASSFRDSLNSPLHF. The CDR3 region has the DNA TGCGCCAGCAGCTTCCGGGACAGCCTAAATTCACCCCTCCACTTT.

This clonotype qualifies as medium-sized. The V and J genes are TRBV27 and TRBJ2-2, with D possibly being TRBD1 or TRBD2 (5 bases each). CDR3 size: 14 residues. The germline V gene has CDR1 MNHEY and CDR2 SMNVEV (reference sequence). V gave up 10 bases and J gave up 4 bases, with 16 bases separating them. DNA of the CDR3: TGTGCCACCTCGCATACAGGAGGCACCGGGGAGCTGTTTTTT. Protein sequence: CATSHTGGTGELFF.

This clonotype has a count of ten or more. This chain's CDR3 is CASSLALRGQGYTF. For the CDR3, the DNA is TGTGCCAGCAGCTTAGCGTTGAGGGGTCAGGGCTACACCTTC. The V gene is TRBV7-8, the J gene TRBJ1-2; maybe TRBD1 (5 bases). There are 14 residues in the CDR3. Germline V CDR1 and CDR2: SGHVS, FQNEAQ. V lost 0 bases to trimming and J lost 8 bases, with 13 bases between them.

This clonotype was detected ten times or more. The V call is TRBV27, the J call TRBJ1-5, with a possible D match to TRBD1 (6 bases). Germline lookup yields CDR1 MNHEY and CDR2 SMNVEV (reference sequence). The CDR3 is made up of 14 amino acids. The V and J ends lost 5 bases and 6 bases respectively, with 14 bases between them. CDR3 residues: CASSEQGTSQPQHF. The CDR3 coding sequence is TGTGCCAGCAGTGAACAGGGTACGAGTCAGCCCCAGCATTTT.

This clonotype was seen at least ten times. The chain employs TRBV6-5 and TRBJ1-3; no reliable D call. Looked up from germline, CDR1 is MNHEY and CDR2 is SVGAGI. Trimming took 6 bases from V and 0 from J, leaving 15 bases between them. The CDR3 has 16 residues. This CDR3 is CASRNDLAASGNTIYF. The DNA for the CDR3 is TGTGCCAGCAGAAACGACTTGGCCGCCTCTGGAAACACCATATATTTT.

This clonotype was seen ten or more times. The chain couples TRBV12-3 or TRBV12-4 to TRBJ1-5; D is undetermined. V dropped 0 bases and J dropped 0 bases, with 6 bases sitting between them. The CDR3 has 15 amino acids. CDR3: CASSLAGNSNQPQHF. In nucleotides, the CDR3 is TGTGCCAGCAGTTTAGCGGGGAATAGCAATCAGCCCCAGCATTTT.

This clonotype was detected ten times or more. V usage is TRBV5-1 and J usage is TRBJ2-5, with TRBD1 identical over 9 bases. Trimming took 0 bases from V and 4 from J; bases not matched to a gene: 4. The CDR3 runs 15 residues. CDR1 SGHRS and CDR2 YFSETQ come from the germline V gene. This CDR3 is CASSLGTGVGETQYF. CDR3 nucleotides: TGCGCCAGCAGCTTGGGGACAGGGGTTGGAGAGACCCAGTACTTC.

This clonotype was recorded at least ten times. The chain joins TRBV7-2 to TRBJ1-2; D is unresolved. V was cut by 2 bases and J by 4 bases, with 5 bases left in between. The CDR3 has 12 residues. Germline V gives CDR1 SGHTA, CDR2 FQGNSA. The CDR3 bases are TGTGCCAGCAGCTTAAGTGTCTATGGCTACACCTTC. Translating it yields CASSLSVYGYTF.

This clonotype occurred many times. This chain uses TRBV5-5 with TRBJ2-5; D is perhaps TRBD1 (5 bases). Between the trimmed V and J ends, which lost 2 bases and 5 bases, there was a span of 13 bases. Germline V gives CDR1 SGHKS, CDR2 YYEKEE (reference sequence). The CDR3 is 14 amino acids. The CDR3 region has the DNA TGTGCCAGCAGCTTCTCTACAGGTTGGGAGACCCAGTACTTC. It yields the protein CASSFSTGWETQYF.

In this sample, this clonotype turned up many times. CDR3 nucleotide sequence: TGCAGTGCCAGACCTTCTAGCGGGGGGGTACAGTATTTT. It translates to CSARPSSGGVQYF. The chain is built from TRBV20-1 and TRBJ2-3; TRBD2 agrees at 12 bases. CDR3 size: 13 residues. Germline CDR1 is DFQATT and CDR2 is SNEGSKA (reference sequence). Germline trimming cut 6 bases from V and 12 bases from J; bases unmatched to any gene: 10.

There are many counts of this clonotype. The gene calls are TRBV28 and TRBJ2-3; TRBD2 matches 11 bases. J lost 9 bases, V lost 2 bases, and 7 bases had no gene match. The CDR3 totals 15 residues. Germline values: CDR1 MDHEN, CDR2 SYDVKM. The CDR3 region is CASSLGLAGGGTQYF. Written as DNA, the CDR3 is TGTGCCAGCAGTTTAGGTCTAGCGGGAGGTGGCACGCAGTATTTT.

In this sample, this clonotype turned up many times. The chain has TRBV3-1 and TRBJ2-1; 8 bases map to TRBD2. Trimming removed 3 bases from V and 8 bases from J; junction bases left unmatched: 12. Per germline, CDR1 LGHDT and CDR2 YNNKEL (reference sequence). CDR3 length: 16 amino acids. CDR3 DNA sequence: TGTGCCAGCAGCCACGGCGGGGGGAGGACCGAGCATGAGCAGTTCTTC. This gives the protein CASSHGGGRTEHEQFF.

This clonotype was picked up a small number of times. V gene TRBV6-1 combines with J gene TRBJ2-7; 9 nucleotides agree with TRBD1. Per the germline V gene, CDR1 is MNHNS and CDR2 is SASEGT. The CDR3 is 13 residues long. Trimming took 8 bases from V and 5 from J; bases not matched to a gene: 7. The CDR3 is CASEDRGRDEQYF. The CDR3 coding sequence is TGTGCCAGCGAAGACAGGGGGAGGGACGAGCAGTACTTC.